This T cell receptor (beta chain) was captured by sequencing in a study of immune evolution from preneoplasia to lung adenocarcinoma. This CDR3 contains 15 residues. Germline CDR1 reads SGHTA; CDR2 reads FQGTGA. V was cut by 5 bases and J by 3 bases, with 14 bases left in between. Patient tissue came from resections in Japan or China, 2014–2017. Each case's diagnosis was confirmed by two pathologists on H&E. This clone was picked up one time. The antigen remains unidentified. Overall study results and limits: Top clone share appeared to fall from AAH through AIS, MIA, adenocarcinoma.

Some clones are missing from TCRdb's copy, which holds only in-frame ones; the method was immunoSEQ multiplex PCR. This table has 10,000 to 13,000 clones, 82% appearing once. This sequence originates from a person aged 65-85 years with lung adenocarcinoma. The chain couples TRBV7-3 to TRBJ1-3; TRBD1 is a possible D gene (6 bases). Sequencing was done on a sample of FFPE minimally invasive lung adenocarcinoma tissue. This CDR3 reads CASSKGGVGGNTIYF. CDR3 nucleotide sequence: TGTGCCAGCAGCAAAGGGGGGGTCGGTGGAAACACCATATATTTT.